Below are 25 T cell receptor beta chains sequenced from a single sample in a study of blood T cell repertoires in COVID-19. Sequencing used immunoSEQ multiplex PCR; TCRdb keeps in-frame clones, though not all of them. The repertoire holds about 170,000 clones, with approximately 80% as singletons. The source material was PBMCs or T cells enriched from blood (not recorded which). The receptors originated from a man aged 50 to 59 who had recovered from COVID-19.

This clone was observed a single time. The rearrangement links TRBV10-3 to TRBJ1-2; D is undetermined. The CDR3 totals 13 residues. The ends were cut back, 0 bases at V and 4 bases at J, with 6 bases in the middle. Per the germline V gene, CDR1 is ENHRY and CDR2 is SYGVKD. CDR3 sequence: CAISESSFYGYTF. In DNA, the CDR3 is TGTGCCATCAGTGAGTCAAGCTTCTATGGCTACACCTTC.

This rearrangement joins TRBV5-6 to TRBJ1-6; D gene ambiguous. The CDR3 is 14 residues long. Trimming removed 0 bases at V and 3 bases at J, with 4 bases between. The germline gives CDR1 SGHDT, CDR2 YYEEEE. This chain's CDR3 is CASSLGHYNSPLHF. CDR3 DNA sequence: TGTGCCAGCAGCTTGGGACACTATAATTCACCCCTCCACTTT.

The gene calls are TRBV30 and TRBJ1-2; D may be TRBD1 (6 bases). Trimming removed 3 bases from V and 1 base from J, with 18 bases in between. The CDR3 is made up of 16 amino acids. Germline CDR1 is GTSNPN and CDR2 is SVGIG (reference sequence). The CDR3 spells CAWSRATGGLNYGYTF. The CDR3 DNA reads as TGTGCCTGGAGCCGAGCGACAGGCGGACTTAACTATGGCTACACCTTC.

The chain recombines TRBV5-1 with TRBJ2-3; tentatively, D is TRBD1 (6 bases). CDR1 SGHRS and CDR2 YFSETQ come from the germline V gene. The CDR3 is 14 amino acids. V dropped 5 bases and J dropped 6 bases, with 16 bases sitting between them. CDR3 in amino acids: CASRLQGVLDTQYF. CDR3 nucleotide sequence: TGCGCCAGCAGACTACAGGGTGTATTGGATACGCAGTATTTT.

The genes are TRBV4-2 and TRBJ2-3, with 14 bases matching TRBD2. Trimming cost V 4 bases and J 2 bases; bases outside gene matches: 5. Germline V gene data show CDR1 as LGHNA and CDR2 as YNFKEQ. This CDR3 is 17 amino acids long. This CDR3 reads CASSRMGLAGDTDTQYF. The CDR3, as DNA: TGTGCCAGCAGCCGGATGGGACTAGCGGGGGACACAGATACGCAGTATTTT.

Within the sample, this clone is medium-sized. The V and J genes are TRBV15 and TRBJ1-2; 11 nucleotides line up with TRBD1. The ends lost 0 bases at V and 2 bases at J; junction bases unmatched: 5. This CDR3 is built from 17 residues. CDR1 and CDR2 (germline): LNHNV, YYDKDF (reference sequence). Here the CDR3 reads CATSRDGQGAGNYGYTF. The CDR3 nucleotides are TGTGCCACCAGCAGAGACGGACAGGGGGCGGGAAACTATGGCTACACCTTC.

The chain recombines TRBV27 with TRBJ1-6; D not resolved. This CDR3 has 14 amino acids. The ends were cut back, 3 bases at V and 1 base at J, with 4 bases in the middle. Germline assignment: CDR1 MNHEY and CDR2 SMNVEV (reference sequence). CDR3 coding DNA: TGTGCCAGCAGTTTCAGGTCCTATAATTCACCCCTCCACTTT. It specifies CASSFRSYNSPLHF.

This chain connects TRBV5-1 to TRBJ2-2; D possibly corresponds to TRBD2 (6 bases). V was clipped by 4 bases and J by 4 bases, with 17 bases between them. Germline V CDR1 and CDR2: SGHRS, YFSETQ. This CDR3 contains 16 residues. The CDR3 coding sequence is TGCGCCAGCAGCCGGGACTCTATCTCGGGCACCGGGGAGCTGTTTTTT. This sequence encodes CASSRDSISGTGELFF.

This rearrangement joins TRBV3-1 (or the pseudogene TRBV3-2) to TRBJ1-2, with D tentatively TRBD1 (6 bases). V was cut by 4 bases and J by 4 bases, with 16 bases left in between. This CDR3 is built from 15 residues. Germline V gene lookup returns CDR1 LGHDT and CDR2 YNNKEL (reference sequence). The CDR3 coding sequence is TGTGCCAGCAGCCCCCAGGGCAGGGGCGGCTATGGCTACACCTTC. Its translation is CASSPQGRGGYGYTF.

The chain recombines TRBV27 with TRBJ1-1, with D possibly TRBD1 on 6 matching bases. With 2 bases removed from V and 2 bases from J, the gap between germline ends came to 15 bases. Germline V gene sequence: CDR1 MNHEY, CDR2 SMNVEV (reference sequence). This CDR3 has 16 residues. The CDR3 reads CASSLPRQGSNTEAFF. CDR3 in DNA: TGTGCCAGCAGTTTACCCCGGCAGGGGAGCAACACTGAAGCTTTCTTT.

The J gene is TRBJ2-2, the V gene TRBV25-1; 8 nucleotides line up with TRBD2. V was pared by 2 bases and J by 4 bases, with 6 bases of the junction left unmatched. CDR1 is MGHDK and CDR2 is SYGVNS in the germline V gene. This CDR3 comprises 16 residues. The CDR3 here is CASSEIGGGSTGELFF. DNA of the CDR3: TGTGCCAGCAGTGAAATCGGGGGGGGATCCACCGGGGAGCTGTTTTTT.

The V call is TRBV6-5, the J call TRBJ2-5; D might be TRBD2 (6 bases). Germline CDR1 reads MNHEY; CDR2 reads SVGAGI. V lost 2 bases and J lost 5, with 15 bases in between. The CDR3 contains 15 residues. DNA of the CDR3: TGTGCCAGCAGTTACAGCGGGCCCATCGAGGAGACCCAGTACTTC. This gives the protein CASSYSGPIEETQYF.

The chain couples TRBV6-5 to TRBJ1-5; tentative D call: TRBD1 (5 bases). Germline V gene data show CDR1 as MNHEY and CDR2 as SVGAGI. The CDR3 spans 14 residues. V was pared by 5 bases and J by 0 bases, with 8 bases between. The DNA of the CDR3 is TGTGCCAGCAGTATCAGGGATAGCAATCAGCCCCAGCATTTT. Translating gives CASSIRDSNQPQHF.

This sequence joins TRBV28 and TRBJ1-5, with D hard to call. CDR3 size: 14 residues. V was trimmed by 1 base and J by 5 bases, leaving 9 bases between them. The germline gives CDR1 MDHEN, CDR2 SYDVKM. The CDR3 bases are TGTGCCAGCAGTTTATTGCAGGCTCATCAGCCCCAGCATTTT. It is translated as CASSLLQAHQPQHF.

This clone was found a few times. The chain joins TRBV7-8 to TRBJ2-7, with 10 bases that match TRBD1. The germline V gene has CDR1 SGHVS and CDR2 FQNEAQ. The trim removed 3 bases at V and 9 bases at J, leaving 2 bases unmatched. There are 12 residues in the CDR3. The CDR3, as DNA: TGTGCCAGCAGCTTCGGACAGGGGGGGCAGTACTTC. Its translation is CASSFGQGGQYF.

This chain joins TRBV27 and TRBJ1-2; TRBD1 is a possible D gene (5 bases). The V and J ends lost 6 bases and 4 bases respectively, with 12 bases between them. Germline V gene sequence: CDR1 MNHEY, CDR2 SMNVEV (reference sequence). CDR3 size: 13 residues. The CDR3 sequence is CASSPQGPYGYTF. Here the CDR3 DNA reads TGTGCCAGCAGCCCTCAGGGTCCCTATGGCTACACCTTC.

The chain links TRBV7-9 to TRBJ1-1; possible D gene TRBD1, 5 bases. This CDR3 has 15 residues. Trimming pared 2 bases from V and 4 bases from J, leaving 14 bases between. The V gene's germline CDR1 is SEHNR and CDR2 FQNEAQ (reference sequence). The CDR3 nucleotides are TGTGCCAGCAGCTTACGTGGAGGGGTTGGCACTGAAGCTTTCTTT. This sequence encodes CASSLRGGVGTEAFF.

The V call is TRBV19, the J call TRBJ1-1; D is unclear. Germline-derived CDR1 and CDR2 are LNHDA and SQIVND (reference sequence). V was cut by 2 bases and J by 6 bases, with 10 bases left in between. The CDR3 has 13 residues. In DNA form, the CDR3 reads TGTGCCAGTAGTATATCTCCCGGGGCTGAAGCTTTCTTT. Translation: CASSISPGAEAFF. Supplemented by reference TRBV19 and TRBJ1-1, the full variable domain reads DGGITQSPKYLFRKEGQNVTLSCEQNLNHDAMYWYRQDPGQGLRLIYYSQIVNDFQKGDIAEGYSVSREKKESFPLTVTSAQKNPTAFYLCASSISPGAEAFFGQGTRLTVV.

The chain uses TRBV6-2 or TRBV6-3 and TRBJ1-2; D may be TRBD1 (6 bases). V lost 6 bases and J 8 bases, leaving 13 bases between the germline ends. Germline V gene sequence: CDR1 MNHEY, CDR2 SVGEGT. This CDR3 spans 12 amino acids. The CDR3 reads CASSRQVYGYTF. The CDR3 DNA reads TGTGCCAGCAGCCGACAGGTATACGGCTACACCTTC.

The rearrangement joins TRBV7-9 to TRBJ1-2; 8 nucleotides align to TRBD1. The V gene's germline CDR1 is SEHNR and CDR2 FQNEAQ (reference sequence). Trimming at V came to 1 base and at J to 2 bases, leaving 9 bases not matched to a gene. This CDR3 is built from 17 residues. Written as DNA, the CDR3 is TGTGCCAGCAGCTTAGGCAGGGGGCATGAGGAAAACTATGGCTACACCTTC. It yields the protein CASSLGRGHEENYGYTF.

The V and J genes are TRBV9 and TRBJ1-4; D is ambiguous. V dropped 4 bases and J dropped 7 bases, with 17 bases sitting between them. Per germline, CDR1 SGDLS and CDR2 YYNGEE. The CDR3 has 15 amino acids. CDR3 protein: CASSPREGFREKLFF. CDR3 in DNA: TGTGCCAGCAGCCCTAGAGAGGGTTTCCGTGAAAAACTGTTTTTT.

CDR3 protein: CASSQEASPETQYF. CDR3 coding DNA: TGTGCCAGCAGCCAAGAGGCTAGTCCAGAGACCCAGTACTTC. This rearrangement joins TRBV4-2 to TRBJ2-5; D remains unclear. Trimming took 0 bases from V and 4 from J, leaving 9 bases between them. The CDR3 has 14 amino acids. The germline CDR1 and CDR2 sequences are LGHNA and YNFKEQ.

This clone was recorded once. The rearrangement links TRBV5-1 to TRBJ2-2; a weak D match, TRBD2 (5 bases). Trimming took off 4 bases at V and 4 bases at J, with 11 bases between the two ends. Looked up from germline, CDR1 is SGHRS and CDR2 is YFSETQ. This CDR3 contains 14 residues. CDR3 DNA sequence: TGCGCCAGCAGCCTTTCGGGGTCCACCGGGGAGCTGTTTTTT. It encodes CASSLSGSTGELFF.

The rearrangement links TRBV7-9 to TRBJ2-1; 8 bases are a match to TRBD2. Germline CDR1 is SEHNR and CDR2 is FQNEAQ (reference sequence). V lost 7 bases to trimming and J lost 2 bases; unmatched junction nucleotides: 4. CDR3 size: 14 residues. For the CDR3, the DNA is TGTGCCAGCATCTCCGGGGGGGCCTACAATGAGCAGTTCTTC. This translates into CASISGGAYNEQFF.

V is TRBV30 and J is TRBJ1-3, with no clear D. The CDR3 contains 12 residues. CDR1 is GTSNPN and CDR2 is SVGIG in the germline V gene (reference sequence). The V end was cut by 7 bases, the J end by 2 bases, with 9 bases between. The CDR3 is CASNRAGNTIYF. As DNA, the CDR3 is TGTGCCTCGAATCGCGCTGGAAACACCATATATTTT.